Presented here are 3 T cell receptor beta chains from one specimen sequenced in a study of siplizumab effects on memory and regulatory T cells. Repertoires were generated with immunoSEQ multiplex PCR, while TCRdb's copy carries only in-frame clones and drops some. The sample lists 100,000 or so clones, around 90% occurring once. The source material was CD4+ T cells sorted from blood. These receptors all stem from a human donor in good health.

The chain uses TRBV2 and TRBJ1-1, with TRBD1 as a possible D gene (6 bases). CDR3 length: 13 amino acids. Between the trimmed V and J ends, which lost 6 bases and 4 bases, there was a span of 12 bases. Per germline, CDR1 SNHLY and CDR2 FYNNEI. CDR3 protein: CASRDSLFTEAFF. In DNA form, the CDR3 reads TGTGCCAGCAGGGACAGTCTTTTCACTGAAGCTTTCTTT.

The chain uses TRBV27 and TRBJ1-2; D ambiguous. The CDR3 runs to 10 residues. V was cut by 6 bases and J by 8 bases, with 7 bases left in between. Per the germline V gene, CDR1 is MNHEY and CDR2 is SMNVEV (reference sequence). CDR3 amino acids: CASRPSGYTF. DNA for the CDR3: TGTGCCAGCAGGCCCTCGGGCTACACCTTC.

Of note for this clone: The same CDR3 can be traced to other DNA sequences in this sample. V is TRBV27 and J is TRBJ1-2; TRBD1 is a possible D gene (5 bases). CDR1 is MNHEY and CDR2 is SMNVEV in the germline V gene (reference sequence). With 2 bases removed from V and 2 bases from J, the gap between germline ends came to 6 bases. This CDR3 has 13 residues. The CDR3 DNA reads TGTGCCAGCAGTTTAACAGGAAACTATGGCTACACCTTC. Its translation: CASSLTGNYGYTF.